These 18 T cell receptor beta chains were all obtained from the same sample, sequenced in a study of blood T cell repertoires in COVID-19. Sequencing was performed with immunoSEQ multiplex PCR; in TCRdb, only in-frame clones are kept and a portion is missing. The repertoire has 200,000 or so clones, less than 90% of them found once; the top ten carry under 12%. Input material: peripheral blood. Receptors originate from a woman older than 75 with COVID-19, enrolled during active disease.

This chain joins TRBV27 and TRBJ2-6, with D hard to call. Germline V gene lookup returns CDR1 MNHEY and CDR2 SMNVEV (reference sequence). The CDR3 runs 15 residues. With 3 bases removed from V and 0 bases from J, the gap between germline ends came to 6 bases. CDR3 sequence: CASSFLFSGANVLTF. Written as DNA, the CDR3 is TGTGCCAGCAGTTTCCTATTCTCTGGGGCCAACGTCCTGACTTTC.

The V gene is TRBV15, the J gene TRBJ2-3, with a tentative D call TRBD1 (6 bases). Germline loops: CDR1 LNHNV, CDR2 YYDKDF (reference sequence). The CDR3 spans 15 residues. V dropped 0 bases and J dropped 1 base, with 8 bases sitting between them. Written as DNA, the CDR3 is TGTGCCACCAGCAGAGACCGGACAGGCACAGATACGCAGTATTTT. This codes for CATSRDRTGTDTQYF.

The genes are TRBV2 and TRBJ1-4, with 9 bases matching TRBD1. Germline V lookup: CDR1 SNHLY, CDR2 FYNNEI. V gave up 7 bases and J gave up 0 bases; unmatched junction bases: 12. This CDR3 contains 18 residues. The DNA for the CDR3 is TGTGCCAGCACTCCGGGACAGGGCTTCTTTGCAACTAATGAAAAACTGTTTTTT. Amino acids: CASTPGQGFFATNEKLFF.

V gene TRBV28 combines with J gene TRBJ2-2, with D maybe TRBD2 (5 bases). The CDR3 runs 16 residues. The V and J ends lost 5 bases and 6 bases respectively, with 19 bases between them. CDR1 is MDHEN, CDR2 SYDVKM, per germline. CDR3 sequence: CASSTPRPGSPGELFF. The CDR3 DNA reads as TGTGCCAGCAGTACCCCCCGCCCGGGGTCACCCGGGGAGCTGTTTTTT.

Here the CDR3 DNA reads TGTGCCAGCAGTCCTTCTTTGTGGCAAACAGACAAAAACATTCAGTACTTC. Translation: CASSPSLWQTDKNIQYF. The chain has TRBV6-6 and TRBJ2-4; D unclear. The V gene's germline CDR1 is MNHNY and CDR2 SVGAGI (reference sequence). V dropped 5 bases and J dropped 3 bases, with 20 bases sitting between them. This CDR3 contains 17 residues.

The CDR3 spells CSASRQNSPLHF. CDR3 coding DNA: TGCAGTGCTAGTCGACAGAATTCACCCCTCCACTTT. This chain connects TRBV20-1 to TRBJ1-6, with a weak D call TRBD1 (5 bases). Trimming took off 3 bases at V and 7 bases at J, with 7 bases between the two ends. The V gene's germline CDR1 is DFQATT and CDR2 SNEGSKA (reference sequence). The CDR3 loop spans 12 amino acids.

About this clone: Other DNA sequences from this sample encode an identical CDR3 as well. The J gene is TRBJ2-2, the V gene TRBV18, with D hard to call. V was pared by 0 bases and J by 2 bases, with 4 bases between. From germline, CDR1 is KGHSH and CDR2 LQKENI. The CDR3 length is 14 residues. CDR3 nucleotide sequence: TGTGCCAGCTCACCACCGAGAAACACCGGGGAGCTGTTTTTT. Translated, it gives CASSPPRNTGELFF.

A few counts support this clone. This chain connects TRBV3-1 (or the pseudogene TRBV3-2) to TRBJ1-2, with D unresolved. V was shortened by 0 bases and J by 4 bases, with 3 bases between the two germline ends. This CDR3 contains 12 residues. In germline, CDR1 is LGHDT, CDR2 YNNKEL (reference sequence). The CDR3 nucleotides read TGTGCCAGCAGCCAAGATATCTATGGCTACACCTTC. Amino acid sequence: CASSQDIYGYTF.

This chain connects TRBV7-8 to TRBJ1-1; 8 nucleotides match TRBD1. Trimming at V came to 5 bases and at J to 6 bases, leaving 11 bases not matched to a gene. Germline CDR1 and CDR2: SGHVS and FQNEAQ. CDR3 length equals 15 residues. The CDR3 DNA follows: TGTGCCAGCAGCCTTTTCGACAGGGGAGTCGCTGAAGCTTTCTTT. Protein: CASSLFDRGVAEAFF.

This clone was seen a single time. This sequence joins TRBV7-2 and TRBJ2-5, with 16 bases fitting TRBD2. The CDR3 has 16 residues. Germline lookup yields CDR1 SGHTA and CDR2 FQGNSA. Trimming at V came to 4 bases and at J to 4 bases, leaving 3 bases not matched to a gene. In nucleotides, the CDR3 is TGTGCCAGCAGCTCGGGACTAGCGGGGGGGGCAGAGACCCAGTACTTC. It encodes CASSSGLAGGAETQYF.

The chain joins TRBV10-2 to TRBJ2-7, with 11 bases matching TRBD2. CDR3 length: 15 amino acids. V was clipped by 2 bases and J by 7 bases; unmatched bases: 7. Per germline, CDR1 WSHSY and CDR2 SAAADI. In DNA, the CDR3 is TGCGCCAGCAGTGAGACTAGCGGGGGCCGGGGGGAGCAGTACTTC. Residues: CASSETSGGRGEQYF.

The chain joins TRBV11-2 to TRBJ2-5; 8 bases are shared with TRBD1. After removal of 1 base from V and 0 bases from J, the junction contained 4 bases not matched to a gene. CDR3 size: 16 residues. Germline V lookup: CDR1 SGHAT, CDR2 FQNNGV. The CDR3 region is CASSLAGDRNQETQYF. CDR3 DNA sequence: TGTGCCAGCAGCTTAGCGGGGGACAGGAACCAAGAGACCCAGTACTTC.

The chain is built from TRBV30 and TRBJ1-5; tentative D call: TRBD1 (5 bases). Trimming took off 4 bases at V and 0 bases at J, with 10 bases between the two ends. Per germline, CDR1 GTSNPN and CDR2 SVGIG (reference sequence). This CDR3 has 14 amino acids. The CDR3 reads CAWNPGDSNQPQHF. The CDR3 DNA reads TGTGCCTGGAACCCGGGGGATAGCAATCAGCCCCAGCATTTT.

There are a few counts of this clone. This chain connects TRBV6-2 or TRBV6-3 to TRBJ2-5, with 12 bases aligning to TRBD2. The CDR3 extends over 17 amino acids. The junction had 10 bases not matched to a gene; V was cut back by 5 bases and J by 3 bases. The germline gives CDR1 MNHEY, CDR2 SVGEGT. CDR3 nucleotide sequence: TGTGCCAGCAGTAACGGACTAGCGGGGTTACGGAAAGAGACCCAGTACTTC. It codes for CASSNGLAGLRKETQYF.

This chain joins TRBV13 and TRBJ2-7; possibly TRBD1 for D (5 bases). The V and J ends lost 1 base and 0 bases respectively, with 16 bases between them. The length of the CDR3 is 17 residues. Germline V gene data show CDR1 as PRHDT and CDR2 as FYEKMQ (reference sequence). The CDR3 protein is CASSLVGQGFTSYEQYF. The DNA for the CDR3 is TGTGCCAGCAGCTTAGTCGGGCAGGGTTTCACCTCCTACGAGCAGTACTTC.

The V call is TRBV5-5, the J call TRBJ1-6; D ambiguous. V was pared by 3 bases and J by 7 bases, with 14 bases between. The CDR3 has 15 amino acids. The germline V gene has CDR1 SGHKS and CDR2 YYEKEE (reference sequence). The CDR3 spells CASSSGSLPNSPLHF. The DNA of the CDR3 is TGTGCCAGCAGCTCCGGGTCGCTGCCAAATTCACCCCTCCACTTT.

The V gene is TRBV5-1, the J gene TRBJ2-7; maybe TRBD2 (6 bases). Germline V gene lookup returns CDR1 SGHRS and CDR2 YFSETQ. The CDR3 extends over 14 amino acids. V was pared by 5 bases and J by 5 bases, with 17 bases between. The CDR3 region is CASRAGTSHNEQYF. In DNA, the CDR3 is TGCGCCAGCAGAGCCGGGACTTCTCACAACGAGCAGTACTTC.

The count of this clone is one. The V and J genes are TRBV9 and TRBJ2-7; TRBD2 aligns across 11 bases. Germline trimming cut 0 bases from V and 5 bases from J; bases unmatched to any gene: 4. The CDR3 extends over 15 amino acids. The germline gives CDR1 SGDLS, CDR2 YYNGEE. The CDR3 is CASSVDSGGANEQYF. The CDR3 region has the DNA TGTGCCAGCAGCGTAGATAGCGGGGGGGCAAACGAGCAGTACTTC.